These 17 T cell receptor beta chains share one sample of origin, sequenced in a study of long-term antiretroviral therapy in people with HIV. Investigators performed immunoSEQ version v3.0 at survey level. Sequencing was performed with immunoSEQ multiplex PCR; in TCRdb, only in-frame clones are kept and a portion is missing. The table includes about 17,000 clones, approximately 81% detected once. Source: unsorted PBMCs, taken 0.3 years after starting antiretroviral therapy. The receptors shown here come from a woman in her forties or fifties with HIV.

The CDR3 is CASNGGVGNQPQHF. As DNA, the CDR3 is TGTGCCAGCAATGGGGGCGTAGGGAATCAGCCCCAGCATTTT. The chain uses TRBV28 and TRBJ1-5; D may be TRBD1 (6 bases). The germline V gene encodes CDR1 MDHEN and CDR2 SYDVKM. CDR3 length: 14 amino acids. V was cut by 7 bases and J by 4 bases, with 14 bases left in between.

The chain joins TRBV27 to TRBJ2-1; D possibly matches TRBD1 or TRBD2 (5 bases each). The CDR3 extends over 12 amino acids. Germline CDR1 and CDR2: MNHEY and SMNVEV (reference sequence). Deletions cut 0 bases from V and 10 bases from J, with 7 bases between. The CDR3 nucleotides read TGTGCCAGCAGTTTATCGTGGGGGGAGCAGTTCTTC. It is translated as CASSLSWGEQFF.

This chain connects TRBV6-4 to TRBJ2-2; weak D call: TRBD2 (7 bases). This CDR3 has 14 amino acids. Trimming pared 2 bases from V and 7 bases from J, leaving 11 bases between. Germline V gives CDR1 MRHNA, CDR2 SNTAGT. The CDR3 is CASSDGGASGELFF. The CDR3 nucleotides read TGTGCCAGCAGTGACGGGGGGGCCAGCGGGGAGCTGTTTTTT.

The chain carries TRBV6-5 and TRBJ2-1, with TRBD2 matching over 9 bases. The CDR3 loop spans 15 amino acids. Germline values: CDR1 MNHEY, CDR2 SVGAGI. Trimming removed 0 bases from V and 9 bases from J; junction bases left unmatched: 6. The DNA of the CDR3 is TGTGCCAGCAGTTACTCCGGGCGGGGGGGCTTTGAGCAGTTCTTC. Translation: CASSYSGRGGFEQFF.

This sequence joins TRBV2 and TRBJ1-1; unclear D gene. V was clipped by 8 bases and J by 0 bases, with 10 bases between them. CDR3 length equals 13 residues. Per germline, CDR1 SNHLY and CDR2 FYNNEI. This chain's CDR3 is CASGEGLNTEAFF. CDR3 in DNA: TGTGCCAGCGGGGAAGGGTTGAACACTGAAGCTTTCTTT.

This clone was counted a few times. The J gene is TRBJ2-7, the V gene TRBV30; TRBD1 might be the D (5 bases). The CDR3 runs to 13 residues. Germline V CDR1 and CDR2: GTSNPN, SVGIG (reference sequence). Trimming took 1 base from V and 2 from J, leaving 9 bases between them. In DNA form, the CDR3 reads TGTGCCTGGAGTGGGGGCGGAGCCTACGAGCAGTACTTC. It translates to CAWSGGGAYEQYF. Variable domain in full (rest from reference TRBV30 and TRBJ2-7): SQTIHQWPATLVQPVGSPLSLECTVEGTSNPNLYWYRQAAGRGLQLLFYSVGIGQISSEVPQNLSASRPQDRQFILSSKKLLLSDSGFYLCAWSGGGAYEQYFGPGTRLTVT.

Here the CDR3 reads CASSPRQGPNTEAFF. Written as DNA, the CDR3 is TGTGCCAGCAGCCCGCGACAGGGCCCCAACACTGAAGCTTTCTTT. The chain employs TRBV7-9 and TRBJ1-1, with 7 bases lining up with TRBD1. V lost 5 bases to trimming and J lost 2 bases; unmatched junction nucleotides: 8. Germline CDR1 and CDR2: SEHNR and FQNEAQ (reference sequence). This CDR3 region has 15 residues.

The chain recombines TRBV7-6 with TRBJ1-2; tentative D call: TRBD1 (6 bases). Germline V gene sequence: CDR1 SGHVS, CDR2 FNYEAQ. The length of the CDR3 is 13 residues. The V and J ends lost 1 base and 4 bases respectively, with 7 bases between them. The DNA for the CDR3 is TGTGCCAGCAGCTTAGTAGGGGGCTATGGCTACACCTTC. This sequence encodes CASSLVGGYGYTF.

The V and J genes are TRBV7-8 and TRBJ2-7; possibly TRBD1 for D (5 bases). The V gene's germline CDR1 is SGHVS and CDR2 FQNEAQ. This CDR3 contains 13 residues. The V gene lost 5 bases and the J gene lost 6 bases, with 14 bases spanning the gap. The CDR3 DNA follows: TGTGCCAGCAGCCTGGCAGACAGCAGCGAGCAGTACTTC. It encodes CASSLADSSEQYF.

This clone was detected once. The CDR3 sequence is CASSLTPGDSGEQYF. As DNA, the CDR3 is TGTGCCAGCAGCTTAACGCCGGGGGACTCAGGCGAGCAGTACTTC. This sequence joins TRBV27 and TRBJ2-7; D might be TRBD2 (6 bases). The germline V gene has CDR1 MNHEY and CDR2 SMNVEV (reference sequence). This CDR3 is built from 15 residues. The V and J ends lost 6 bases and 6 bases respectively, with 21 bases between them.

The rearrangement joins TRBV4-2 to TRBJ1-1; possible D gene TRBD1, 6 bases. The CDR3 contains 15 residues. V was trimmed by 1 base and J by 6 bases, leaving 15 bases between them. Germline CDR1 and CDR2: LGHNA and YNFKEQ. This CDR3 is CASSQVPRTAAEAFF. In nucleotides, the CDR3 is TGTGCCAGCAGCCAAGTCCCCCGGACAGCGGCTGAAGCTTTCTTT.

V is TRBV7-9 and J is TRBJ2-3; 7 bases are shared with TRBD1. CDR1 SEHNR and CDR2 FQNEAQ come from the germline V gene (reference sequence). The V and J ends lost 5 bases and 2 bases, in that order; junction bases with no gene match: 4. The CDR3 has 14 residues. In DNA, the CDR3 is TGTGCCAGCAGCAAGACAGGGTTCACAGATACGCAGTATTTT. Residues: CASSKTGFTDTQYF.

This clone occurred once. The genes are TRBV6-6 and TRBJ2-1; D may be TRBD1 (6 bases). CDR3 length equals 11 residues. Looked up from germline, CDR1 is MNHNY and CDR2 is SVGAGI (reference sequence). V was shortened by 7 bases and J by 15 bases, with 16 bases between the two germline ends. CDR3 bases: TGTGCCAGCACTATACGGGACACGGTGTTCTTC. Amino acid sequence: CASTIRDTVFF.

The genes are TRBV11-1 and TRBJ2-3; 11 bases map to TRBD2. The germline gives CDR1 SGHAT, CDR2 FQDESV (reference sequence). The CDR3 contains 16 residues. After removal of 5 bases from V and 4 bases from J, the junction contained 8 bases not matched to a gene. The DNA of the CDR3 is TGTGCCAGCAGCCTCCTTAGCGGGGGGGCGGCAGATACGCAGTATTTT. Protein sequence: CASSLLSGGAADTQYF.

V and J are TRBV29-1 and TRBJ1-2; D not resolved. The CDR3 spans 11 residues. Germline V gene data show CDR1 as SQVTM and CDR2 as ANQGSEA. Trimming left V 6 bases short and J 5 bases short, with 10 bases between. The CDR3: CSVDPWYGYTF. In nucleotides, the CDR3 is TGCAGCGTGGATCCCTGGTATGGCTACACCTTC.

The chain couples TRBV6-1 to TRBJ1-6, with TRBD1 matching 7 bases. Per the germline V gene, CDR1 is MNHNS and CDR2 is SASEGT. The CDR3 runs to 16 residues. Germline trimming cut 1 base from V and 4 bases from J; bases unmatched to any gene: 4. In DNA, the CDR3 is TGTGCCAGCAGTGAAGTCGGGACAGTATATAATTCACCCCTCCACTTT. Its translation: CASSEVGTVYNSPLHF.

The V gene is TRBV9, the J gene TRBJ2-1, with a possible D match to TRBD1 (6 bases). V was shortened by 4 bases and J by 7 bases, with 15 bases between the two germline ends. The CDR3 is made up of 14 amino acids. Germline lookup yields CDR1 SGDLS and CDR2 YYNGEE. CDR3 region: CASSRAGEWNEQFF. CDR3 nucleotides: TGTGCCAGCAGCCGTGCAGGGGAGTGGAATGAGCAGTTCTTC.